The 32 T cell receptor beta chains below were found in one sample sequenced in a study of T cells in narcolepsy. Some clones are missing from TCRdb's copy, which holds only in-frame ones; the method was immunoSEQ multiplex PCR. The data contain roughly 27,000 clones, roughly four fifths of them singletons. The sequencing input was memory (CD45RA-) CD4+ T cells from blood. All receptors derive from a human donor in good health.

This chain joins TRBV2 and TRBJ1-5; no reliable D call. This CDR3 comprises 14 residues. Trimming removed 4 bases from V and 1 base from J, with 8 bases in between. Germline CDR1 SNHLY, CDR2 FYNNEI. CDR3 DNA: TGTGCCAGCAGTGTCGGAGGGAGCAATCAGCCCCAGCATTTT. Translation: CASSVGGSNQPQHF.

This clone is a singleton in its sample. This CDR3 reads CASRSLRGTQETQYF. The CDR3 region has the DNA TGTGCCAGCAGATCTTTAAGGGGGACACAAGAGACCCAGTACTTC. The rearrangement joins TRBV11-2 to TRBJ2-5, with D perhaps matching TRBD1 (6 bases). The germline CDR1 and CDR2 sequences are SGHAT and FQNNGV. V lost 6 bases and J 2 bases, leaving 16 bases between the germline ends. The CDR3 consists of 15 residues. Based on the CDR3 plus reference TRBV11-2 and TRBJ2-5, the full variable domain is EAGVAQSPRYKIIEKRQSVAFWCNPISGHATLYWYQQILGQGPKLLIQFQNNGVVDDSQLPKDRFSAERLKGVDSTLKIQPAKLEDSAVYLCASRSLRGTQETQYFGPGTRLLVL.

This clone was found a few times. The CDR3, as DNA: TGTGCCAGCAGCGGAAGGGTGTCGACTAATGAAAAACTGTTTTTT. Translated: CASSGRVSTNEKLFF. The chain links TRBV7-8 to TRBJ1-4; D remains ambiguous. V was clipped by 5 bases and J by 2 bases, with 12 bases between them. This CDR3 is 15 amino acids long. Germline CDR1 and CDR2: SGHVS and FQNEAQ.

V and J are TRBV5-6 and TRBJ1-6; no reliable D call. The CDR3 is made up of 14 amino acids. The V end was cut by 2 bases, the J end by 6 bases, with 9 bases between. Germline V gene lookup returns CDR1 SGHDT and CDR2 YYEEEE. The DNA for the CDR3 is TGTGCCAGCAGCTTCCGGGCTACTAATTCACCCCTCCACTTT. It translates to CASSFRATNSPLHF.

V and J are TRBV6-4 and TRBJ1-1, with D unclear. The CDR3 length is 13 residues. Between the trimmed V and J ends, which lost 2 bases and 5 bases, there was a span of 9 bases. CDR1 and CDR2 from the germline V gene are MRHNA and SNTAGT. CDR3 DNA: TGTGCCAGCAGTGACGGACCGGGGACTGAAGCTTTCTTT. Its translation: CASSDGPGTEAFF.

The CDR3 is CASSVIQGVGNQPQHF. The CDR3 coding sequence is TGTGCCAGCAGTGTCATACAGGGGGTTGGCAATCAGCCCCAGCATTTT. V is TRBV2 and J is TRBJ1-5; 8 bases match TRBD1. Losses at the gene ends were 4 bases for V and 2 bases for J; bases not matched to a gene: 7. Per the germline V gene, CDR1 is SNHLY and CDR2 is FYNNEI. The CDR3 covers 16 residues.

This chain joins TRBV21-1 and TRBJ1-1. TRBV21-1 is an annotated pseudogene. The CDR3 contains 17 residues. CDR3 amino acids: CASSRDIGYTIRTEAFF. Here the CDR3 DNA reads TGTGCCAGCAGTAGAGATATAGGCTACACAATTCGCACTGAAGCTTTCTTT.

The chain is built from TRBV4-2 and TRBJ2-1; TRBD2 aligns across 10 bases. V lost 2 bases and J lost 4; bases outside the gene matches: 8. The CDR3 totals 17 residues. Germline V gene sequence: CDR1 LGHNA, CDR2 YNFKEQ. The CDR3 DNA is TGTGCCAGCAGCCAACCGGCTCTAGCGGGAGCTTACAATGAGCAGTTCTTC. It yields the protein CASSQPALAGAYNEQFF.

The chain links TRBV2 to TRBJ1-6; a possible D gene is TRBD1 (6 bases). This CDR3 comprises 15 residues. Germline-derived CDR1 and CDR2 are SNHLY and FYNNEI. Deletions cut 1 base from V and 8 bases from J, with 12 bases between. This chain's CDR3 is CASSEGRTVDSPLHF. DNA for the CDR3: TGTGCCAGCAGTGAAGGGAGGACAGTCGATTCACCCCTCCACTTT.

The gene calls are TRBV30 and TRBJ1-6; no clear D. The CDR3 runs 17 residues. V lost 3 bases and J lost 0, with 15 bases in between. From germline, CDR1 is GTSNPN and CDR2 SVGIG (reference sequence). CDR3 residues: CAWRGRTSSSYNSPLHF. The CDR3 nucleotides are TGTGCCTGGAGAGGCAGGACCTCGAGCTCCTATAATTCACCCCTCCACTTT.

The V and J genes are TRBV30 and TRBJ1-3, with D unresolved. The CDR3 totals 14 residues. Germline V gene sequence: CDR1 GTSNPN, CDR2 SVGIG (reference sequence). The V and J ends lost 5 bases and 0 bases respectively, with 11 bases between them. The CDR3 bases are TGTGCCTGGGGCCGCGGAAACTCTGGAAACACCATATATTTT. Translated, it gives CAWGRGNSGNTIYF.

The chain has TRBV6-1 and TRBJ1-1, with D possibly being TRBD1 (6 bases). Germline V gene sequence: CDR1 MNHNS, CDR2 SASEGT. Deletions cut 7 bases from V and 6 bases from J, with 15 bases between. CDR3 length: 13 amino acids. CDR3 nucleotide sequence: TGTGCCAGCAAACAGGGAAAATCCCCTGAAGCTTTCTTT. It codes for CASKQGKSPEAFF.

V usage is TRBV5-4 and J usage is TRBJ2-3; 8 positions match TRBD2. Looked up from germline, CDR1 is SGHNT and CDR2 is YYREEE (reference sequence). This CDR3 has 15 residues. V lost 4 bases to trimming and J lost 6 bases; unmatched junction nucleotides: 10. The CDR3 DNA is TGTGCCAGCAGCCGCCCTAGCGGGTCTCACGATACGCAGTATTTT. Its protein is CASSRPSGSHDTQYF.

The rearrangement links TRBV28 to TRBJ2-7; possible D gene TRBD2, 6 bases. CDR3 length equals 14 residues. Germline CDR1 reads MDHEN; CDR2 reads SYDVKM. Trimming shortened V by 5 bases and J by 3 bases, and 14 bases separated the two germline ends. CDR3 nucleotide sequence: TGTGCCAGCAGTCCCCCCGGGGGTAGCTACGAGCAGTACTTC. Protein: CASSPPGGSYEQYF.

This clone occurred once. The chain combines TRBV7-2 with TRBJ1-6, with 7 bases fitting TRBD1. Per germline, CDR1 SGHTA and CDR2 FQGNSA. Trimming took 5 bases from V and 4 from J; bases not matched to a gene: 2. The CDR3 totals 14 residues. The CDR3 sequence: CASSRDSYNSPLHF. For the CDR3, the DNA is TGTGCCAGCAGCAGGGACAGTTATAATTCACCCCTCCACTTT.

This chain links TRBV9 with TRBJ2-1; D remains ambiguous. The germline gives CDR1 SGDLS, CDR2 YYNGEE. CDR3 length: 15 amino acids. V was clipped by 4 bases and J by 11 bases, with 22 bases between them. CDR3 DNA sequence: TGTGCCAGCAGCCCCTCGGGCCTAAGGATACGCCAGCAGTTCTTC. This translates into CASSPSGLRIRQQFF.

The CDR3 nucleotides read TGTGCCAGCAGTTTGACAGGGAACTATGGCTACACCTTC. Translated: CASSLTGNYGYTF. The rearrangement links TRBV28 to TRBJ1-2; 7 positions agree with TRBD1. V lost 3 bases to trimming and J lost 2 bases; unmatched junction nucleotides: 0. The CDR3 runs 13 residues. Looked up from germline, CDR1 is MDHEN and CDR2 is SYDVKM.

The V call is TRBV19, the J call TRBJ1-3; 7 bases fit TRBD1. J was trimmed by 2 bases and V by 5 bases; bases with no gene match: 3. The CDR3 extends over 14 amino acids. The germline CDR1 and CDR2 sequences are LNHDA and SQIVND (reference sequence). Here the CDR3 reads CASSGDRAGNTIYF. CDR3 bases: TGTGCCAGTAGTGGAGACAGGGCTGGAAACACCATATATTTT.

V usage is TRBV15 and J usage is TRBJ2-6; D tentatively reads TRBD1 or TRBD2 (7 bases each). This CDR3 is built from 16 residues. Germline V gives CDR1 LNHNV, CDR2 YYDKDF (reference sequence). Trimming stripped 2 bases from V and 2 bases from J, with 10 bases between. The CDR3 protein is CATSRSGGAGANVLTF. CDR3 coding DNA: TGTGCCACCAGCAGATCAGGGGGGGCTGGGGCCAACGTCCTGACTTTC.

The V gene is TRBV6-1, the J gene TRBJ1-4; weak D call: TRBD1 (6 bases). Trimming took 3 bases from V and 7 from J, leaving 18 bases between them. CDR3 size: 16 residues. CDR1 MNHNS and CDR2 SASEGT come from the germline V gene. CDR3: CASSELVGGRREKLFF. In nucleotides, the CDR3 is TGTGCCAGCAGTGAGTTGGTGGGGGGGCGTCGTGAAAAACTGTTTTTT.

This clone appeared once. J is TRBJ1-1 and V is TRBV7-6; D call uncertain. Germline assignment: CDR1 SGHVS and CDR2 FNYEAQ. CDR3 length: 14 amino acids. V was cut by 1 base and J by 0 bases, with 6 bases left in between. The CDR3 DNA reads TGTGCCAGCAGCTTAGGACAATTGAACACTGAAGCTTTCTTT. The encoded protein is CASSLGQLNTEAFF.

The chain recombines TRBV5-5 with TRBJ1-5; TRBD1 is a possible D gene (5 bases). The germline V gene encodes CDR1 SGHKS and CDR2 YYEKEE (reference sequence). The CDR3 is 14 amino acids. The V end lost 4 bases, the J end lost 6 bases, and 14 bases lay between the germline ends. This CDR3 reads CASSAGGGGQPQHF. CDR3 nucleotides: TGTGCCAGCAGCGCGGGCGGGGGAGGTCAGCCCCAGCATTTT.

The rearrangement links TRBV7-9 to TRBJ2-7, with 9 nucleotides matching TRBD2. CDR1 and CDR2 from the germline V gene are SEHNR and FQNEAQ (reference sequence). The CDR3 sequence is 15 residues long. Unmatched junction bases numbered 11, after V lost 9 bases and J lost 2 bases. CDR3 sequence: CASVIGLAGTYEQYF. For the CDR3, the DNA is TGTGCCAGTGTGATCGGGCTAGCGGGGACCTACGAGCAGTACTTC.

This clone turned up a few times. This chain joins TRBV27 and TRBJ1-2; 8 bases fit TRBD1. CDR1 and CDR2 (germline): MNHEY, SMNVEV (reference sequence). This CDR3 is 15 amino acids long. Trimming removed 5 bases from V and 5 bases from J; junction bases left unmatched: 10. The CDR3 spells CASSLIPTGEYGYTF. CDR3 DNA: TGTGCCAGCAGTCTAATCCCGACAGGGGAATATGGCTACACCTTC.

The V gene is TRBV30, the J gene TRBJ1-1; 7 bases line up with TRBD1. V lost 3 bases and J lost 1; bases outside the gene matches: 2. From germline, CDR1 is GTSNPN and CDR2 SVGIG (reference sequence). The CDR3 spans 13 residues. CDR3 nucleotides: TGTGCCTGGAGGAGGACAGGGAACACTGAAGCTTTCTTT. Protein product: CAWRRTGNTEAFF. Looking up the rest from reference TRBV30 and TRBJ1-1 gives the full variable domain: SQTIHQWPATLVQPVGSPLSLECTVEGTSNPNLYWYRQAAGRGLQLLFYSVGIGQISSEVPQNLSASRPQDRQFILSSKKLLLSDSGFYLCAWRRTGNTEAFFGQGTRLTVV.

The table lists this clone with a few counts. The chain combines TRBV2 with TRBJ1-2; D may be TRBD1 (5 bases). The CDR3 runs 17 residues. Trimming removed 7 bases at V and 2 bases at J, with 23 bases between. Germline V gene sequence: CDR1 SNHLY, CDR2 FYNNEI. The CDR3 DNA reads TGTGCCAGCATCCCTTCCCCCGACGTTGGGACGAACTATGGCTACACCTTC. It translates to CASIPSPDVGTNYGYTF.

This chain connects TRBV7-9 to TRBJ2-2; D remains ambiguous. V lost 4 bases and J 4 bases, leaving 10 bases between the germline ends. Germline V gene lookup returns CDR1 SEHNR and CDR2 FQNEAQ (reference sequence). This CDR3 has 14 amino acids. In DNA, the CDR3 is TGTGCCAGCAGCTGGACGGAAATCACCGGGGAGCTGTTTTTT. Translated, it gives CASSWTEITGELFF.

The genes are TRBV6-6 and TRBJ2-5, with D perhaps given as TRBD1 or TRBD2 (5 bases each). Germline CDR1 MNHNY, CDR2 SVGAGI (reference sequence). This CDR3 comprises 15 residues. V was trimmed by 2 bases and J by 7 bases, leaving 17 bases between them. This chain's CDR3 is CASSYMGESRGTQYF. DNA for the CDR3: TGTGCCAGCAGTTACATGGGGGAGAGTAGGGGGACCCAGTACTTC.

The V call is TRBV7-8, the J call TRBJ1-1; no clear D. CDR3 length: 14 residues. Germline lookup yields CDR1 SGHVS and CDR2 FQNEAQ. V lost 1 base and J 0 bases, leaving 6 bases between the germline ends. In DNA form, the CDR3 reads TGTGCCAGCAGCTTAGAACAAATGAACACTGAAGCTTTCTTT. Protein sequence: CASSLEQMNTEAFF.

The chain links TRBV7-9 to TRBJ2-7, with 9 positions matching TRBD1. The V gene end was trimmed by 5 bases and the J gene end by 2 bases; junction bases not matched to a gene: 1. CDR1 is SEHNR and CDR2 is FQNEAQ in the germline V gene (reference sequence). The CDR3 runs to 13 residues. CDR3 sequence reads: CASSRTGAYEQYF. The CDR3 DNA reads TGTGCCAGCAGCCGGACAGGGGCCTACGAGCAGTACTTC.

This rearrangement joins TRBV5-1 to TRBJ1-6; D is possibly TRBD1 (5 bases). From germline, CDR1 is SGHRS and CDR2 YFSETQ. The CDR3 length is 15 residues. The germline V and J ends were trimmed by 0 bases and 3 bases, with 7 bases remaining between them. In nucleotides, the CDR3 is TGCGCCAGCAGCTTGGACAGGTTCTATAATTCACCCCTCCACTTT. Protein product: CASSLDRFYNSPLHF.

The chain has TRBV6-5 and TRBJ1-1, with D hard to call. The CDR3 has 14 residues. The germline gives CDR1 MNHEY, CDR2 SVGAGI. Trimming shortened V by 6 bases and J by 10 bases, and 21 bases separated the two germline ends. The CDR3 sequence is CASRPSDQSGVAFF. The CDR3 nucleotides are TGTGCCAGCAGGCCCTCGGACCAAAGTGGGGTAGCTTTCTTT.